This TCR beta chain derives from a study of control samples from healthy donors and cancer patients. Between the trimmed V and J ends, which lost 4 bases and 6 bases, there was a span of 15 bases. CDR1 LGHDT and CDR2 YNNKEL come from the germline V gene (reference sequence). The CDR3 has 14 amino acids. The method was immunoSEQ multiplex PCR; TCRdb's version includes in-frame clones alone and lacks a portion of them. This table has more than 75,000 clones, about four fifths appearing once. This clonotype was obtained from a man aged 65-85 years with lung cancer. The J gene is TRBJ1-1, the V gene TRBV3-1 (or the pseudogene TRBV3-2), with D perhaps matching TRBD1 (5 bases). Sequencing used PBMCs. The CDR3 loop is CASSRGVGIPEAFF. DNA for the CDR3: TGTGCCAGCAGCCGAGGGGTAGGGATCCCTGAAGCTTTCTTT.